Judged by frequency, the clone carrying this T cell receptor beta chain is medium-sized. The antigen is not known. The sample comes from a study of T cells expressing NK-cell markers. CDR1 is LNHNV and CDR2 is YYDKDF in the germline V gene (reference sequence). The CDR3 is made up of 19 amino acids. Notes on the study in general: The study found dominant NKG2C+ clonotypes at roughly 1.0-7.5% of CD8+ T cells in over 5 donors.

From its re-call of the 5' RACE reads, TCRdb lists each CDR3 protein once, without DNA. The repertoire shows 5,000 to 6,500 distinct CDR3 sequences; the top ten hold 60%. This TCR was sampled from a man between 18 and 29 years old in good health. Sequenced input: blood T cells: a sorted CD56 or NKG2C T cell subset, CD4+ or CD8+ T cells, or bulk PBMC T cells (not recorded which). The rearrangement links TRBV15 to TRBJ2-3; TCRdb outputs TRBD2, but without DNA this stays unchecked. The CDR3 reads CATSSGTSGRETSTDTQYF.